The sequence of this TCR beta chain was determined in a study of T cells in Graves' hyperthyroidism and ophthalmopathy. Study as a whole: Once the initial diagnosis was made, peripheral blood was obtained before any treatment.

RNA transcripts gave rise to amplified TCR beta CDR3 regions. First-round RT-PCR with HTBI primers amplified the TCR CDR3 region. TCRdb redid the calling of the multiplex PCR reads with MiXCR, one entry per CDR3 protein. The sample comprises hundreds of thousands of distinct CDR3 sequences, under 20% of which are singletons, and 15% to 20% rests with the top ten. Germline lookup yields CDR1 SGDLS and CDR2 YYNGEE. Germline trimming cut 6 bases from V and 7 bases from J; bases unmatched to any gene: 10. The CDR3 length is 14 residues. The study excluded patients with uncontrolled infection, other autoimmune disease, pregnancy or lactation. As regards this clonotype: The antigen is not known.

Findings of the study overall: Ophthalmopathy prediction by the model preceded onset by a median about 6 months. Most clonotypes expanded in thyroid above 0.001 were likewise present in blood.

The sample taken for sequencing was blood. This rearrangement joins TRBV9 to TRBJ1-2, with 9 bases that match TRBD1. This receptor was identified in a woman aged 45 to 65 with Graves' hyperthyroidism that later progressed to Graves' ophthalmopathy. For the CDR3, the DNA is TGTGCCAGCACCCACACCGGGACAGGGTTTGGCTACACCTTC. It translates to CASTHTGTGFGYTF. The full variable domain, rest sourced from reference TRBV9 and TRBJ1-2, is DSGVTQTPKHLITATGQRVTLRCSPRSGDLSVYWYQQSLDQGLQFLIQYYNGEERAKGNILERFSAQQFPDLHSELNLSSLELGDSALYFCASTHTGTGFGYTFGSGTRLTVV.